Listed here is a single T cell receptor (beta chain). This sample stems from a study of control samples from healthy donors and cancer patients. Sequencing was performed with immunoSEQ multiplex PCR; in TCRdb, only in-frame clones are kept and a portion is missing. This sample has 120,000 to 150,000 clones, with about 90% found just once. This CDR3 is built from 14 residues. Germline V gene data show CDR1 as KGHSH and CDR2 as LQKENI. The V end was cut by 3 bases, the J end by 1 base, with 9 bases between. The J gene is TRBJ1-1, the V gene TRBV18; D call uncertain. Sequencing used blood. The source of this sequence is a young man in good health. CDR3 residues: CASSPGLGNTEAFF. In nucleotides, the CDR3 is TGTGCCAGCTCACCCGGACTGGGGAACACTGAAGCTTTCTTT.